The present entry profiles one TCR beta chain with its context. Its antigen has not been determined. Base qualities were left out, and no much larger clone turns up one base away. Following the manufacturer's recommendations, the immunoSEQ kit was used to generate TCR beta libraries from genomic DNA. To prepare the libraries, a first multiplex PCR with proprietary primers was run, followed by a second PCR that added unique barcodes, and a bead cleanup was done after each round. Each sample batch included a kit-provided positive control reaction and a negative control reaction. The final libraries were assessed on an Agilent 4200 TapeStation D1000 ScreenTape, pooled by volume, and quantified by qPCR. An Illumina NextSeq500 fitted with a MidOutput 150-cycle cartridge performed the sequencing, running 156 Read1 cycles and 15 Index1 cycles with the kit's custom primers. The pooled library was loaded at roughly 0.96 pM, with a roughly 18% PhiX control spiked in. The published analysis was carried out like this. Vendor-processed data were analyzed in R, with a clonotype defined as all T cells sharing the same CDR3 nucleotide sequence. In the clone abundance analyses, frequencies were normalized to the 10,000 most abundant clones in each sample. Before analysis, public T cell clones were removed, and these numbered fewer than six per sample on average. An abundance difference of at least 32-fold between compartments was the criterion for calling clonotypes tumor-enriched or baseline blood-enriched. Clonotypes expanded or contracted between blood time points were identified with a beta-binomial differential abundance model. Similarity between tumor and blood repertoires was quantified using the Baroni-Urbani and Buser coefficient, and groups were compared with two-tailed Wilcoxon tests in R. The table was pulled from immuneACCESS by TCRdb, which kept in-frame rearrangements only. Such tables lose some clones; where checked, under half of the loss comes from unresolved V genes, and the rest has no known cause. From that table come the V and J calls and clone size; the DNA was used to work out D and trimming. Within this sample are about 22,000 clones, with nearly 80% of them counted one time only. The ten most abundant clones make up 35% to 45% of the sample.

Interpreted using the paper, the time point label stands for: baseline pretreatment blood. The treatment or condition label on this specimen signifies: 15 Gy SBRT to primary tumor, nephrectomy 4 weeks later. To follow tumor-enriched clonotypes, serial peripheral blood was collected from radiation-treated patients at baseline and at 2 weeks and 4 weeks after SBRT. Every patient's renal cell carcinoma showed clear cell pathology. The QIAamp DNA Blood Mini Kit (Qiagen) was used to prepare genomic DNA for TCR sequencing. The analyses included only samples that passed all quality control checks. This entry belongs to a study of radiation and T cells in renal cell carcinoma (dated by TCRdb to the early 2020s). Concerning the study at large: Samples came from a clinical trial, in which primary renal cell carcinomas received 15 Gy stereotactic body radiation therapy followed by nephrectomy 4 weeks later. A total of 50 to 55 samples underwent TCR beta sequencing, made up of about 26 tumors and about 27 peripheral blood samples. Across all 50 or so samples, 4,016,671 unique CDR3 nucleotide sequences, encoding 2,658,974 unique CDR3 amino acid sequences, were identified.

Overall study results and their limits: Effects of radiation dose or scheduling on the TCR repertoire could not be addressed with the single-armed trial design. In blood, the top tumor clonotypes increased from baseline to 2 weeks after radiation and then shrank by 4 weeks, which suggests a temporary expansion of tumor-resident clones. Because no pretreatment tumor biopsies were available, whether clonotypes were present in the tumor at baseline could not be determined. Dynamics of the blood repertoire were not tracked past 4 weeks after treatment.

According to the germline V gene (reference sequence), CDR1 reads LNHDA and CDR2 reads SQIVND. The junction shows trimming of 2 bases on V and 2 bases on J, plus 13 bases between the germline ends. Measured from the cysteine to the phenylalanine, the CDR3 is 15 residues long. Kept here is only the CDR3 DNA, which spans 45 bases and is read in frame from base 1. This material consisted of blood, taken from a patient whose treatment included radiotherapy and nephrectomy. In this chain, TRBV19 is recombined with TRBJ2-7; 6 matching bases give a weak D call of TRBD1. The sequence derives from a man aged 60 to 69 with renal cell carcinoma. This receptor has the CDR3 CASSIYGTYPYEQYF. In nucleotide form, the sequence is TGTGCCAGTAGTATATACGGGACATATCCCTACGAGCAGTACTTC.